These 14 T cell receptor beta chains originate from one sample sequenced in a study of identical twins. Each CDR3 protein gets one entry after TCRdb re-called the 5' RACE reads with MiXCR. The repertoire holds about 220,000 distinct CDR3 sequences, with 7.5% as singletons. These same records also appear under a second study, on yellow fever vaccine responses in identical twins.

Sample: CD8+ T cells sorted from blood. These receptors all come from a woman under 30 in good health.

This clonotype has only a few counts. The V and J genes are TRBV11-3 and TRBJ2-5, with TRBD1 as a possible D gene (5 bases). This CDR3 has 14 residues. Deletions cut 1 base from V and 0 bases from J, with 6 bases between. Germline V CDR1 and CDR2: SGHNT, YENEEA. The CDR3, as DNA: TGTGCCAGCAGCTTAGTAGGGGACCAAGAGACCCAGTACTTC. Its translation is CASSLVGDQETQYF.

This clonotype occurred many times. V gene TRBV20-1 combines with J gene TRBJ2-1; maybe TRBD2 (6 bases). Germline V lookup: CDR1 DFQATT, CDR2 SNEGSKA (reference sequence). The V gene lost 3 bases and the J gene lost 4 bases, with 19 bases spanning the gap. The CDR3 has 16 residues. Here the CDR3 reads CSARSGGGEPYNEQFF. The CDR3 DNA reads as TGCAGTGCTAGGAGTGGTGGCGGGGAGCCTTACAATGAGCAGTTCTTC.

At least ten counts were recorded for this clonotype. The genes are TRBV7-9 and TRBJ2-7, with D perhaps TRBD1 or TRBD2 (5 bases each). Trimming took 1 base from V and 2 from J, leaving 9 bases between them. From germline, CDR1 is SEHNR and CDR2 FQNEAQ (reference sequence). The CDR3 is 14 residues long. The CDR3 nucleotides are TGTGCCAGCAGCTTAGTCGGGACGCCCTACGAGCAGTACTTC. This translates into CASSLVGTPYEQYF. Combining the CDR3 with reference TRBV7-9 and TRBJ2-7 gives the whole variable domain DTGVSQNPRHKITKRGQNVTFRCDPISEHNRLYWYRQTLGQGPEFLTYFQNEAQLEKSRLLSDRFSAERPKGSFSTLEIQRTEQGDSAMYLCASSLVGTPYEQYFGPGTRLTVT.

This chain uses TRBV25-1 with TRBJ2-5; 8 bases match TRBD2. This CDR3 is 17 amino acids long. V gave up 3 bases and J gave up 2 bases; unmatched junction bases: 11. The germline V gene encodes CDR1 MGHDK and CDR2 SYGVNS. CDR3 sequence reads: CASSDPTGGDVQETQYF. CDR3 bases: TGTGCCAGCAGTGACCCGACGGGGGGGGATGTTCAAGAGACCCAGTACTTC.

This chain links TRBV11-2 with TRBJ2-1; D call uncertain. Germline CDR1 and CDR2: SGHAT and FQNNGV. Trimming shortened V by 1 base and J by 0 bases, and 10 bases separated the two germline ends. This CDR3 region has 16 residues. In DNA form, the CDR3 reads TGTGCCAGCAGCTTAGTTACGAGGAGCTCCTACAATGAGCAGTTCTTC. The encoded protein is CASSLVTRSSYNEQFF.

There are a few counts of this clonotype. CDR3 sequence (DNA): TGTGCCAGCAGTCCGACAGGAACCAATTCACCCCTCCACTTT. Translation gives CASSPTGTNSPLHF. The rearrangement uses TRBV3-1 and TRBJ1-6, with D perhaps matching TRBD1 (6 bases). The CDR3 is 14 amino acids. Per germline, CDR1 LGHDT and CDR2 YNNKEL (reference sequence). The V end lost 6 bases, the J end lost 7 bases, and 13 bases lay between the germline ends.

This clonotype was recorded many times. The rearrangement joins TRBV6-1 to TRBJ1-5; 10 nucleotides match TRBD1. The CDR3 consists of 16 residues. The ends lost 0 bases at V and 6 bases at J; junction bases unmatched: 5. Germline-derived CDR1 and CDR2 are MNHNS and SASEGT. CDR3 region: CASSEAPGQGSQPQHF. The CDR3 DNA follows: TGTGCCAGCAGTGAAGCTCCGGGACAGGGGTCTCAGCCCCAGCATTTT.

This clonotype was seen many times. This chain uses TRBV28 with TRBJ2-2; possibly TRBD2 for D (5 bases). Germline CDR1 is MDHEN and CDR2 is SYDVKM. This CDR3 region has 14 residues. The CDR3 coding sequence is TGTGCTTCGCGGGTGGGCCTGAACACCGGGGAGCTGTTTTTT. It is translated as CASRVGLNTGELFF.

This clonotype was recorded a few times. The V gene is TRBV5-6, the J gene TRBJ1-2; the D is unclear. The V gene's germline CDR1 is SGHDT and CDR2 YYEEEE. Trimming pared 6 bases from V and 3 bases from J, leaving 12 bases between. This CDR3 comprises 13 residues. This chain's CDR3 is CASTPGRYYGYTF. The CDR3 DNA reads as TGTGCCAGCACCCCTGGGCGGTACTATGGCTACACCTTC.

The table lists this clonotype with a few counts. Here the CDR3 DNA reads TGTGCCATCAGGCTGGACAGGGATTGGGAGACTGAAGCTTTCTTT. Translating gives CAIRLDRDWETEAFF. The gene calls are TRBV10-3 and TRBJ1-1; 8 bases agree with TRBD1. Germline values: CDR1 ENHRY, CDR2 SYGVKD. This CDR3 comprises 15 residues. The junction had 11 bases not matched to a gene; V was cut back by 6 bases and J by 5 bases.

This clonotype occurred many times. In DNA, the CDR3 is TGCGCCGACCCCGGGGCAGGGAGATCCTACGAGCAGTACTTC. Protein sequence: CADPGAGRSYEQYF. V is TRBV5-1 and J is TRBJ2-7; perhaps D is TRBD1 or TRBD2 (5 bases each). Trimming pared 10 bases from V and 1 base from J, leaving 18 bases between. This CDR3 is built from 14 residues. CDR1 is SGHRS and CDR2 is YFSETQ in the germline V gene.

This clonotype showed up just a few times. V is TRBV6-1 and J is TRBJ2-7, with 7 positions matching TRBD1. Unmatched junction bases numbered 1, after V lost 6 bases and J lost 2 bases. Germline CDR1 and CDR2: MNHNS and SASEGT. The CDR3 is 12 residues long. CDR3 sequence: CASRGTAYEQYV. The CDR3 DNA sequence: TGTGCCAGCAGGGGGACAGCCTACGAGCAGTACGTC.

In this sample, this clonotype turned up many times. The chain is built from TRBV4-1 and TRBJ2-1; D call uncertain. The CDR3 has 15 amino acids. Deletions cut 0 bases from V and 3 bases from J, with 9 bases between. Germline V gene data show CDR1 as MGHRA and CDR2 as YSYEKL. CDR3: CASSQDVTDYNEQFF. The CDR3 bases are TGCGCCAGCAGCCAAGACGTCACAGACTACAATGAGCAGTTCTTC.

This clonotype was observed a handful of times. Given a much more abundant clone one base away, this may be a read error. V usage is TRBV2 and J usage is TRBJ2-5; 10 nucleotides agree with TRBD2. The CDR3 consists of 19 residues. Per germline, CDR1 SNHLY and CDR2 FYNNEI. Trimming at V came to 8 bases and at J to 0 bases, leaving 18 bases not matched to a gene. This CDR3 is CASCSPAPSGGLYQETQYF. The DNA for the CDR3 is TGTGCCAGCTGTTCCCCAGCGCCTAGCGGGGGACTGTACCAAGAGACCCAGTACTTC.